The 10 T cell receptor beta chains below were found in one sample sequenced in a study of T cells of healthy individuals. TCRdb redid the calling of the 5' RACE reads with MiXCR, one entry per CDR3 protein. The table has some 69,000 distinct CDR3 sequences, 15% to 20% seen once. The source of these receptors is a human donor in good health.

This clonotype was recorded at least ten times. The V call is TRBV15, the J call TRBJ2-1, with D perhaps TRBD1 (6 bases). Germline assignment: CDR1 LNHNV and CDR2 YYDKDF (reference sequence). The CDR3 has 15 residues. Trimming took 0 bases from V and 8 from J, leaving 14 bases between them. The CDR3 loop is CATSRDGQGTDEQFF. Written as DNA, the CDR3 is TGTGCCACCAGCAGAGATGGGCAGGGGACGGATGAGCAGTTCTTC.

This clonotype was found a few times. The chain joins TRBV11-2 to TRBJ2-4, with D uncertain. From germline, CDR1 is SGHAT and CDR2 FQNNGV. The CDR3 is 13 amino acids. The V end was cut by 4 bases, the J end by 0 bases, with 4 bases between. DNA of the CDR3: TGTGCCAGCAGCTCCATAGCCAAAAACATTCAGTACTTC. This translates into CASSSIAKNIQYF.

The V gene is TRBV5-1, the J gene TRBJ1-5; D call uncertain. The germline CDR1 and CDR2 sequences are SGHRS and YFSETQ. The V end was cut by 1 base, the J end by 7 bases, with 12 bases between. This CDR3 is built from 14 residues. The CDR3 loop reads CASSLIGPNQPQHF. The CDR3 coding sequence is TGCGCCAGCAGCTTGATCGGTCCCAACCAGCCCCAGCATTTT.

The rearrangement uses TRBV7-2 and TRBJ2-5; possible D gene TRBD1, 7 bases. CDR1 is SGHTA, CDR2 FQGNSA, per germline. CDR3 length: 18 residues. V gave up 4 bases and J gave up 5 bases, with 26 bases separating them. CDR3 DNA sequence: TGTGCCAGCAGCTCGACCCCCACCCGGTTCCAGGGGGGCGAGACCCAGTACTTC. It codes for CASSSTPTRFQGGETQYF. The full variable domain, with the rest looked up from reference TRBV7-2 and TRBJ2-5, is GAGVSQSPSNKVTEKGKDVELRCDPISGHTALYWYRQSLGQGLEFLIYFQGNSAPDKSGLPSDRFSAERTGGSVSTLTIQRTQQEDSAVYLCASSSTPTRFQGGETQYFGPGTRLLVL.

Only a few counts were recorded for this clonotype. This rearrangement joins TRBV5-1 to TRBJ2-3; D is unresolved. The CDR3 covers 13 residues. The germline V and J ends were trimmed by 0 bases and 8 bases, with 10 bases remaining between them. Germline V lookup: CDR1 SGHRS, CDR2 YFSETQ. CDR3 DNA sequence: TGCGCCAGCAGCTTGGAAGTCGTGAGTACGCAGTATTTT. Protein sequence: CASSLEVVSTQYF.

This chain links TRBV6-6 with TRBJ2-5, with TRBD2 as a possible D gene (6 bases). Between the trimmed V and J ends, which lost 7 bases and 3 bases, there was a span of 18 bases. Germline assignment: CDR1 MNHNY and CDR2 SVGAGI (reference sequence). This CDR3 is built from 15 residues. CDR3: CASKSWAGQEETQYF. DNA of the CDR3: TGTGCCAGCAAAAGTTGGGCGGGGCAAGAAGAGACCCAGTACTTC.

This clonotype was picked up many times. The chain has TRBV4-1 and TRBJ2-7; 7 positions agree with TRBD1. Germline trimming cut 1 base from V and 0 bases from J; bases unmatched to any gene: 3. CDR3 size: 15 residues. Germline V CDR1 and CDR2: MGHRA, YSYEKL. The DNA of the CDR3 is TGCGCCAGCAGCCAAGGACAGGGAGTCTCCTACGAGCAGTACTTC. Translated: CASSQGQGVSYEQYF.

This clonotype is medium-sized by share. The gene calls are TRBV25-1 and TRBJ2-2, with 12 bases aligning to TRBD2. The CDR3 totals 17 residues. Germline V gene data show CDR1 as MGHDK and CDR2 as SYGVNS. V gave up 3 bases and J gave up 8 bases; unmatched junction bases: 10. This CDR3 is CASSDQTSGSPRGELFF. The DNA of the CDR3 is TGTGCCAGCAGTGATCAGACTAGCGGGAGTCCTCGAGGGGAGCTGTTTTTT. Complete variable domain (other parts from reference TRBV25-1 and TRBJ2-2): EADIYQTPRYLVIGTGKKITLECSQTMGHDKMYWYQQDPGMELHLIHYSYGVNSTEKGDLSSESTVSRIRTEHFPLTLESARPSHTSQYLCASSDQTSGSPRGELFFGEGSRLTVL.

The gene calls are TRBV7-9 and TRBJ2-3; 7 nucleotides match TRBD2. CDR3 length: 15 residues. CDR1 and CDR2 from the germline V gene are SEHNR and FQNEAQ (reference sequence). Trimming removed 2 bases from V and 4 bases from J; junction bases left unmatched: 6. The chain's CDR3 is CASSLTQRGPDTQYF. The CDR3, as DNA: TGTGCCAGCAGCTTAACACAGCGGGGACCAGATACGCAGTATTTT. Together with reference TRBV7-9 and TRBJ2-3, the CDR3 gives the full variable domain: DTGVSQNPRHKITKRGQNVTFRCDPISEHNRLYWYRQTLGQGPEFLTYFQNEAQLEKSRLLSDRFSAERPKGSFSTLEIQRTEQGDSAMYLCASSLTQRGPDTQYFGPGTRLTVL.

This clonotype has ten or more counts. This CDR3 reads CASIGTSGSSYNEQFF. In nucleotides, the CDR3 is TGTGCCAGCATCGGGACTAGCGGTAGCTCCTACAATGAGCAGTTCTTC. This chain uses TRBV6-2 or TRBV6-3 with TRBJ2-1, with TRBD2 matching 11 bases. Germline-derived CDR1 and CDR2 are MNHEY and SVGEGT. The ends lost 7 bases at V and 0 bases at J; junction bases unmatched: 5. The length of the CDR3 is 16 residues.